These 16 T cell receptor beta chains share one sample of origin, sequenced in a study of cytomegalovirus exposure and HLA in healthy donors. The study ran its PCR with 60 Vbeta and 13 Jbeta primers. Using immunoSEQ multiplex PCR, the repertoire was profiled, and TCRdb retains in-frame clones only, with some absent. The sample includes roughly 200,000 clones, approximately 84% of them seen just once. The sequenced sample was PBMCs. The receptors come from a female donor in good health and CMV-seronegative.

V and J are TRBV7-2 and TRBJ2-5; TRBD2 matches 10 bases. Germline V gene lookup returns CDR1 SGHTA and CDR2 FQGNSA. The CDR3 runs to 15 residues. V shed 6 bases, J shed 6 bases, and the junction held 10 bases outside the gene matches. The CDR3 spells CASRPALAGVKTQYF. Written as DNA, the CDR3 is TGTGCCAGCAGACCAGCTCTAGCGGGAGTAAAGACCCAGTACTTC.

The chain employs TRBV14 and TRBJ1-2; D call uncertain. Per germline, CDR1 SGHDN and CDR2 FVKESK. The CDR3 totals 17 residues. The V gene lost 5 bases and the J gene lost 6 bases, with 25 bases spanning the gap. The chain's CDR3 is CASSSAGLAVRWDGYTF. CDR3 coding DNA: TGTGCCAGCAGCTCAGCCGGTCTGGCGGTTAGGTGGGATGGCTACACCTTC.

The gene calls are TRBV5-1 and TRBJ2-5; 7 bases match TRBD1. V was pared by 4 bases and J by 5 bases, with 8 bases of the junction left unmatched. Germline loops: CDR1 SGHRS, CDR2 YFSETQ. CDR3 length equals 14 residues. The CDR3 sequence is CASSGSTGTETQYF. Written as DNA, the CDR3 is TGCGCCAGCAGCGGGTCGACAGGGACGGAGACCCAGTACTTC.

The gene calls are TRBV19 and TRBJ1-5, with D tentatively TRBD1 (6 bases). Deletions cut 6 bases from V and 3 bases from J, with 15 bases between. The germline CDR1 and CDR2 sequences are LNHDA and SQIVND (reference sequence). The CDR3 is made up of 15 amino acids. The CDR3 protein is CASRSGQGPNQPQHF. As DNA, the CDR3 is TGTGCCAGTAGATCTGGTCAGGGGCCCAATCAGCCCCAGCATTTT. Filled out from reference TRBV19 and TRBJ1-5, the complete variable domain reads DGGITQSPKYLFRKEGQNVTLSCEQNLNHDAMYWYRQDPGQGLRLIYYSQIVNDFQKGDIAEGYSVSREKKESFPLTVTSAQKNPTAFYLCASRSGQGPNQPQHFGDGTRLSIL.

As to this clone: Other DNA sequences of this sample code for an identical CDR3. The rearrangement links TRBV7-9 to TRBJ1-1, with D tentatively TRBD1 (6 bases). V lost 5 bases and J lost 4, with 11 bases in between. The CDR3 covers 13 residues. Per germline, CDR1 SEHNR and CDR2 FQNEAQ (reference sequence). DNA for the CDR3: TGTGCCAGCAGCCTCCAGGGGAGCACTGAAGCTTTCTTT. Its protein is CASSLQGSTEAFF.

The genes are TRBV6-5 and TRBJ2-3; 9 bases match TRBD2. From germline, CDR1 is MNHEY and CDR2 SVGAGI. V lost 7 bases, J lost 2 bases, and 4 bases stayed unmatched. The length of the CDR3 is 14 residues. Written as DNA, the CDR3 is TGTGCCAGCAAGACTAGCGGAAACACAGATACGCAGTATTTT. As protein: CASKTSGNTDTQYF.

The chain is built from TRBV7-2 and TRBJ2-1, with D possibly being TRBD2 (6 bases). The CDR3 is made up of 14 amino acids. Germline V gene sequence: CDR1 SGHTA, CDR2 FQGNSA. Trimming took off 0 bases at V and 7 bases at J, with 10 bases between the two ends. CDR3 sequence reads: CASSLAGGGNEQFF. Here the CDR3 DNA reads TGTGCCAGCAGCTTAGCGGGAGGTGGAAATGAGCAGTTCTTC.

This clone was seen more than once but under ten times. This chain connects TRBV6-1 to TRBJ2-7; D not resolved. Germline-derived CDR1 and CDR2 are MNHNS and SASEGT. V lost 5 bases to trimming and J lost 5 bases, with 7 bases between them. The CDR3 is 11 residues long. CDR3 DNA: TGTGCCAGCAGTCCCTTAGACGAGCAGTACTTC. Its translation: CASSPLDEQYF.

The chain recombines TRBV19 with TRBJ1-5, with a weak D call TRBD1 (5 bases). Trimming took off 2 bases at V and 0 bases at J, with 8 bases between the two ends. Germline CDR1 and CDR2: LNHDA and SQIVND (reference sequence). The CDR3 consists of 15 residues. CDR3: CASSITGVSNQPQHF. CDR3 coding DNA: TGTGCCAGTAGTATAACAGGCGTTAGCAATCAGCCCCAGCATTTT.

V is TRBV6-1 and J is TRBJ2-7, with 9 bases fitting TRBD1. Germline V lookup: CDR1 MNHNS, CDR2 SASEGT. J gave up 3 bases and V 8 bases, and 8 bases lay outside the gene matches. There are 14 residues in the CDR3. CDR3 in amino acids: CASVIQGAVYEQYF. The DNA of the CDR3 is TGTGCCAGCGTAATACAGGGGGCCGTCTACGAGCAGTACTTC.

The rearrangement links TRBV6-5 to TRBJ1-1; D call uncertain. Trimming took off 6 bases at V and 2 bases at J, with 10 bases between the two ends. Germline V lookup: CDR1 MNHEY, CDR2 SVGAGI. The CDR3 consists of 13 residues. The CDR3 protein is CASRSTANTEAFF. In DNA form, the CDR3 reads TGTGCCAGCAGATCAACAGCTAACACTGAAGCTTTCTTT.

Comment on this clone: In the same sample, other DNA sequences code for this CDR3. The chain recombines TRBV28 with TRBJ1-3; D is unresolved. V lost 2 bases to trimming and J lost 0 bases, with 8 bases between them. CDR1 MDHEN and CDR2 SYDVKM come from the germline V gene. The CDR3 has 15 residues. The CDR3 nucleotides are TGTGCCAGCAGTTTAGGGGAGATCTCTGGAAACACCATATATTTT. As protein: CASSLGEISGNTIYF.

This chain links TRBV10-3 with TRBJ2-3, with a possible D match to TRBD1 (5 bases). The CDR3 length is 13 residues. CDR1 is ENHRY, CDR2 SYGVKD, per germline. Trimming took 10 bases from V and 3 from J, leaving 14 bases between them. CDR3 residues: CATLQGATDTQYF. CDR3 sequence (DNA): TGTGCCACCCTCCAAGGGGCAACAGATACGCAGTATTTT.

There are a few counts of this clone. V is TRBV5-8 and J is TRBJ2-6, with 7 bases matching TRBD1. After removal of 5 bases from V and 0 bases from J, the junction contained 8 bases not matched to a gene. Germline lookup yields CDR1 SGHTS and CDR2 YDEGEE. The CDR3 spans 17 residues. The CDR3 bases are TGTGCCAGCAGTCCGGGACAGATCCCCTCTGGGGCCAACGTCCTGACTTTC. Its translation is CASSPGQIPSGANVLTF.

V gene TRBV28 combines with J gene TRBJ1-1, with D uncertain. Germline loops: CDR1 MDHEN, CDR2 SYDVKM. The CDR3 runs 15 residues. V lost 4 bases and J 1 base, leaving 13 bases between the germline ends. The CDR3 sequence is CASSSSWEGNTEAFF. CDR3 in DNA: TGTGCCAGCAGTTCGTCGTGGGAGGGGAACACTGAAGCTTTCTTT.

The V and J genes are TRBV9 and TRBJ2-3; 13 bases fit TRBD2. Germline trimming cut 3 bases from V and 0 bases from J; bases unmatched to any gene: 7. Germline CDR1 reads SGDLS; CDR2 reads YYNGEE. The CDR3 length is 18 residues. For the CDR3, the DNA is TGTGCCAGCAGCGAGAGACTAGCGGGGGGTTCTAGCACAGATACGCAGTATTTT. It translates to CASSERLAGGSSTDTQYF.